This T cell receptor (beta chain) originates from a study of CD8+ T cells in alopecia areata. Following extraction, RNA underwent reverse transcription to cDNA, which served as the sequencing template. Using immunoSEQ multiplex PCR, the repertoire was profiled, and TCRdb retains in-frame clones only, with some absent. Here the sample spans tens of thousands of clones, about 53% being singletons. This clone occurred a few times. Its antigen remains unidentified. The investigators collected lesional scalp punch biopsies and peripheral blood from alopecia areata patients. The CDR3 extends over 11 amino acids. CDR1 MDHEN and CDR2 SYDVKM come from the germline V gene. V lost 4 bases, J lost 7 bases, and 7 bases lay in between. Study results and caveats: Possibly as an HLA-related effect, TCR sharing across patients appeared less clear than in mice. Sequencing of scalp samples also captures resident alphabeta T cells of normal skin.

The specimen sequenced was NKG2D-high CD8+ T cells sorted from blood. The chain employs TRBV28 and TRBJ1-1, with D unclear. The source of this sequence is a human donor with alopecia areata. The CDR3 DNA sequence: TGTGCCAGCAGTTCCATAGGTGAAGCTTTCTTT. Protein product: CASSSIGEAFF.